This is a list of T cell receptor beta chains from one sample in a study of blood T cell repertoires in COVID-19. The table came from immunoSEQ multiplex PCR; TCRdb's copy has only in-frame clones and leaves some out. The sample consists of approximately 240,000 clones, roughly nine tenths of them appearing once. Material: PBMCs or T cells enriched from blood (not recorded which). These receptors originate from a woman aged 18-30 years in a cohort exposed to, infected with or recovered from COVID-19 (not recorded which). Each CDR3 is given with its conserved first and last residue. A D gene is named only where the DNA matches it firmly. Clone sizes are given selectively: once, few, many, or a class where the clone is expanded.

J gene	clone size	V gene	D gene	CDR3 protein	CDR3 DNA
TRBJ1-1	NA	TRBV12-3/TRBV12-4	NA	CASSSQLNTEAFF	TGTGCCAGCAGTTCTCAGTTGAACACTGAAGCTTTCTTT
TRBJ1-2	once	TRBV5-1	NA	CASSSLESNYGYTF	TGCGCCAGCAGCTCCCTAGAATCTAACTATGGCTACACCTTC
TRBJ2-2	NA	TRBV24-1	TRBD1	CATTGPGGTGELFF	TGTGCCACCACTGGTCCAGGGGGCACCGGGGAGCTGTTTTTT
TRBJ2-1	NA	TRBV23-1	NA	CASIVSSYNEQFF	TGCGCCAGCATCGTGAGCTCCTACAATGAGCAGTTCTTC
TRBJ1-1	NA	TRBV5-1	TRBD1	CASSLGQGLNTEAFF	TGCGCCAGCAGCTTGGGACAGGGACTGAACACTGAAGCTTTCTTT
TRBJ1-1	NA	TRBV29-1	NA	CSVAVGGNTEAFF	TGCAGCGTTGCAGTGGGAGGGAACACTGAAGCTTTCTTT
TRBJ2-1	NA	TRBV19	TRBD1	CASSIGTGSYNEQFF	TGTGCCAGTAGTATTGGGACAGGGTCATACAATGAGCAGTTCTTC
TRBJ1-1	NA	TRBV2	NA	CASRSGVTNTEAFF	TGTGCCAGCCGTTCGGGGGTGACGAACACTGAAGCTTTCTTT
TRBJ1-5	NA	TRBV7-9	TRBD1	CASSSGQGEDNQPQHF	TGTGCCAGCAGCTCTGGACAGGGTGAGGACAATCAGCCCCAGCATTTT
TRBJ1-6	NA	TRBV11-3	TRBD1	CAIRDRENSPLHF	TGTGCCATTCGCGACAGGGAAAATTCACCCCTCCACTTT
TRBJ2-5	NA	TRBV5-1	TRBD1	CASSFTGGAETQYF	TGCGCCAGCAGCTTTACAGGGGGCGCAGAGACCCAGTACTTC
TRBJ2-1	NA	TRBV11-2	TRBD1	CASTTTGGYNEQFF	TGTGCCAGCACTACGACAGGGGGATACAATGAGCAGTTCTTC
TRBJ1-2	NA	TRBV27	TRBD1	CASSLTGATYGYTF	TGTGCCAGCAGTTTAACAGGGGCGACCTATGGCTACACCTTC
TRBJ2-6	NA	TRBV25-1	NA	CASSDPGSSGANVLTF	TGTGCCAGCAGTGATCCCGGTAGCTCTGGGGCCAACGTCCTGACTTTC
TRBJ2-5	NA	TRBV3-1/TRBV3-2	NA	CASSPSRNGYQETQYF	TGTGCCAGCAGCCCCAGCAGGAATGGGTACCAAGAGACCCAGTACTTC
TRBJ1-2	NA	TRBV20-1	NA	CSASEADYGYTF	TGCAGTGCTAGTGAGGCAGACTATGGCTACACCTTC
TRBJ2-7	NA	TRBV27	TRBD1	CASSTQGAREQYF	TGTGCCAGCAGCACTCAGGGGGCGCGAGAGCAGTACTTC
TRBJ1-5	NA	TRBV6-1	TRBD1	CASSETGAYSNQPQHF	TGTGCCAGCAGTGAAACAGGGGCCTATAGCAATCAGCCCCAGCATTTT
TRBJ2-4	NA	TRBV9	NA	CASSLSSGGNIQYF	TGTGCCAGCAGCCTCTCAAGCGGCGGAAACATTCAGTACTTC
TRBJ1-6	few	TRBV11-2	NA	CASSPMGGEDSPLHF	TGTGCCAGCAGCCCGATGGGAGGGGAGGATTCACCCCTCCACTTT
TRBJ1-2	NA	TRBV5-4	TRBD1	CASGISGQAGYTF	TGTGCCTCGGGAATAAGCGGACAGGCTGGCTACACCTTC
TRBJ1-2	NA	TRBV18	TRBD1	CASSPGQGNYGYTF	TGTGCCAGCTCACCGGGACAGGGTAACTATGGCTACACCTTC
TRBJ2-1	NA	TRBV18	TRBD2	CASSLGLAGYNEQFF	TGTGCCAGCTCCCTGGGACTAGCGGGGTACAATGAGCAGTTCTTC
TRBJ1-2	NA	TRBV6-6	NA	CASSYRTEQVYGYTF	TGTGCCAGCAGTTACCGCACGGAACAGGTCTATGGCTACACCTTC
TRBJ1-6	NA	TRBV6-1	NA	CASSELGDRDSPLHF	TGTGCCAGCAGTGAACTTGGAGACAGAGATTCACCCCTCCACTTT
TRBJ2-7	NA	TRBV2	NA	CASRDSYSYEQYF	TGTGCCAGCAGGGACTCCTACTCCTACGAGCAGTACTTC
TRBJ2-1	once	TRBV19	TRBD2	CASSILAGFTYNEQFF	TGTGCCAGTAGCATTCTAGCGGGATTCACCTACAATGAGCAGTTCTTC
TRBJ2-5	NA	TRBV19	NA	CASTLGETQYF	TGTGCCAGTACCCTCGGTGAGACCCAGTACTTC
TRBJ2-1	NA	TRBV24-1	NA	CATSDLDTPYNEQFF	TGTGCCACCAGTGACCTGGACACTCCCTACAATGAGCAGTTCTTC
TRBJ1-2	once	TRBV5-1	NA	CASSLDGGDYGYTF	TGCGCCAGCAGCTTGGATGGAGGGGACTATGGCTACACCTTC
TRBJ1-5	NA	TRBV24-1	NA	CATSGRLAEQPQHF	TGTGCCACCAGTGGGAGGCTGGCCGAGCAGCCCCAGCATTTT
TRBJ2-7	NA	TRBV6-1	NA	CASSDPGLVLPYEQYF	TGTGCCAGCAGTGACCCGGGACTCGTTCTCCCCTACGAGCAGTACTTC
TRBJ2-2	NA	TRBV7-3	TRBD2	CASSLTSGANTGELFF	TGTGCCAGCAGCTTGACTAGCGGGGCGAACACCGGGGAGCTGTTTTTT
TRBJ1-4	NA	TRBV2	NA	CASEVPGGYEKLFF	TGTGCCAGCGAAGTCCCGGGGGGGTATGAAAAACTGTTTTTT
TRBJ2-1	NA	TRBV6-5	NA	CASSRDLYNEQFF	TGTGCCAGCAGTAGGGACTTATACAATGAGCAGTTCTTC
TRBJ2-1	NA	TRBV5-1	TRBD1	CASSFFGQGRSHNNEQFF	TGCGCCAGCAGCTTCTTCGGACAGGGTCGGTCCCACAACAATGAGCAGTTCTTC
TRBJ1-2	NA	TRBV5-1	TRBD1	CASSPRDSGGYTF	TGCGCCAGCAGCCCCCGGGACAGCGGAGGCTACACCTTC
TRBJ1-1	NA	TRBV10-1	TRBD1	CAARPRDGQGYTEAFF	TGCGCCGCGAGGCCCCGGGACGGACAGGGGTACACTGAAGCTTTCTTT
TRBJ1-6	NA	TRBV28	TRBD1	CACLNADRGNSPLHF	TGTGCCTGCCTAAACGCTGACAGGGGGAATTCACCCCTCCACTTT
TRBJ2-7	once	TRBV29-1	NA	CSVEEVNSDSSYEQYF	TGCAGCGTTGAAGAAGTAAACTCGGACAGCTCCTACGAGCAGTACTTC
TRBJ1-2	NA	TRBV5-8	NA	CASSFDRTANYGYTF	TGTGCCAGCAGCTTCGACAGGACAGCTAACTATGGCTACACCTTC
TRBJ1-2	few	TRBV6-5	TRBD1	CASSSPGQGGYGYTF	TGTGCCAGCAGTTCTCCGGGACAGGGGGGGTATGGCTACACCTTC
TRBJ1-4	once	TRBV11-3	NA	CASSARSDDEKLFF	TGTGCCAGCTCCGCGAGGAGCGACGATGAAAAACTGTTTTTT
TRBJ1-2	NA	TRBV6-5	TRBD1	CASSRRGGGYTF	TGTGCCAGCAGTAGACGAGGGGGCGGCTACACCTTC
TRBJ2-7	NA	TRBV5-4	TRBD2	CASSLAKTSGYEQYF	TGTGCCAGCAGCTTGGCTAAAACTAGCGGCTACGAGCAGTACTTC
TRBJ1-1	NA	TRBV5-1	NA	CASSLVSTPHTEAFF	TGCGCCAGCAGCTTGGTCTCGACTCCCCACACTGAAGCTTTCTTT
TRBJ1-4	NA	TRBV2	TRBD1	CATRDRANNEKLFF	TGTGCCACCCGGGACAGGGCCAATAATGAAAAACTGTTTTTT
TRBJ2-2	NA	TRBV5-1	NA	CASSPQGVTNTGELFF	TGCGCCAGCAGCCCCCAAGGGGTTACGAACACCGGGGAGCTGTTTTTT
TRBJ1-1	NA	TRBV12-3/TRBV12-4	NA	CASSINTEAFF	TGTGCCAGCAGCATCAACACTGAAGCTTTCTTT